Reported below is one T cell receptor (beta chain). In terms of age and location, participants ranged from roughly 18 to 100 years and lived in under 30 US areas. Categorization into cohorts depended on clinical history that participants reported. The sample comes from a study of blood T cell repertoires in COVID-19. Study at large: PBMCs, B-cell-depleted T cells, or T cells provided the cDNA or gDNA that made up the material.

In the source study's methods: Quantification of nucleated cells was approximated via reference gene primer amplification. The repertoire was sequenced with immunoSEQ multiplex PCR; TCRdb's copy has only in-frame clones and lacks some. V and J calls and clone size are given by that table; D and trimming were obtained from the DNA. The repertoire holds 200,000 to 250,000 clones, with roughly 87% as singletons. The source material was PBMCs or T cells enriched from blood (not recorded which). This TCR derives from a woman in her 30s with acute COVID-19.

CDR3 bases: TGTGCCAGCAGTTTATCGGTCAGGGGTACTGAAGCTTTCTTT. This translates into CASSLSVRGTEAFF. The chain joins TRBV27 to TRBJ1-1, with D maybe TRBD1 (6 bases). The CDR3 is made up of 14 amino acids. V was clipped by 0 bases and J by 5 bases, with 10 bases between them. Germline V CDR1 and CDR2: MNHEY, SMNVEV (reference sequence).